This is a list of T cell receptor beta chains from one sample in a study of identifying expanded T cells in peripheral blood. Only in-frame clones appear in the TCRdb table, and some are missing; sequencing was by immunoSEQ multiplex PCR. This table has tens of thousands of clones, over 80% appearing once. The specimen sequenced was blood. The receptor source for this set is a person aged 18 to 70 in good health. Both conserved end residues are part of each CDR3. D genes are given only for firm matches. Clone sizes are given selectively: once, few, many, or a class where the clone is expanded.

J | V | D | size | DNA | CDR3
TRBJ2-5 | TRBV28 | NA | NA | TGTGCCAGCAGTTCCTCAGGTCGGCAGGGTTATTCAGAGACCCAGTACTTC | CASSSSGRQGYSETQYF
TRBJ2-5 | TRBV5-4 | TRBD2 | NA | TGTGCCAGCAGCTTGGGGACCGAGACTAGCGGGAGAGGTGAGACCCAGTACTTC | CASSLGTETSGRGETQYF
TRBJ1-3 | TRBV11-2 | TRBD1 | NA | TGTGCCAGCAGTTCTCAACAGGGGGGCTCTGGAAACACCATATATTTT | CASSSQQGGSGNTIYF
TRBJ2-7 | TRBV7-2 | TRBD2 | NA | TGTGCCAGCAGCCCCGGGACTAGCGGGAGTTTCTACGAGCAGTACTTC | CASSPGTSGSFYEQYF
TRBJ2-7 | TRBV28 | NA | NA | TGTGCCAGTTCTCGGGCGGCCACCGTAAACTACGAGCAGTACTTC | CASSRAATVNYEQYF
TRBJ1-5 | TRBV7-9 | NA | NA | TGTGCCAGCAGCGTACAGGGCAGCAATCAGCCCCAGCATTTT | CASSVQGSNQPQHF
TRBJ2-5 | TRBV7-2 | TRBD2 | NA | TGTGCCAGCAGCTGGACCGTAGCGGGAGGATCGGAGACCCAGTACTTC | CASSWTVAGGSETQYF
TRBJ1-5 | TRBV28 | NA | NA | TGTGCCAGCAGCCCGACCGGACAGACCAGGGAAGCCCAGCATTTT | CASSPTGQTREAQHF
TRBJ2-7 | TRBV27 | TRBD1 | NA | TGTGCCAGCAGTTTATCAGGACAGGGCACCTCCTACGAGCAGTACTTC | CASSLSGQGTSYEQYF
TRBJ1-1 | TRBV28 | NA | NA | TGTGCCAGCAGTTTCGGCAGGGGAGGAACTGAAGCTTTCTTT | CASSFGRGGTEAFF
TRBJ2-2 | TRBV7-2 | TRBD2 | NA | TGTGCCAGCAGCTTGGGGACTAGCGGGAGGACCGGGGAGCTGTTTTTT | CASSLGTSGRTGELFF
TRBJ2-5 | TRBV7-3 | TRBD1 | NA | TGTGCCAGCAGCACCGGGACAGAAGAGACCCAGTACTTC | CASSTGTEETQYF
TRBJ2-1 | TRBV11-2 | NA | once | TGTGCCAGCAGCTCCGAATACAGGGATGAGCAGTTCTTC | CASSSEYRDEQFF
TRBJ1-3 | TRBV28 | NA | NA | TGTGCCAGCAGTTACCCGACGAGGGGCGGAAACACCATATATTTT | CASSYPTRGGNTIYF
TRBJ2-2 | TRBV5-1 | TRBD1 | NA | TGCGCCAGCAGCTTGGACCAGGGGGCGTACACCGGGGAGCTGTTTTTT | CASSLDQGAYTGELFF
TRBJ2-5 | TRBV18 | NA | once | TGTGCCAGCTCACCAGGTACTTCTTTGAAAGAGACCCAGTACTTC | CASSPGTSLKETQYF
TRBJ2-1 | TRBV15 | NA | NA | TGTGCCACCAGCAGAGGTGACAATCGTGAGCAGTTCTTC | CATSRGDNREQFF
TRBJ2-2 | TRBV10-3 | NA | NA | TGTGCCATCAGTGACAGGGAACCCGGGGAGCTGTTTTTT | CAISDREPGELFF
TRBJ2-3 | TRBV27 | NA | NA | TGTGCCAGCAGCCTAACAGGGGGGGCAGATACGCAGTATTTT | CASSLTGGADTQYF
TRBJ2-1 | TRBV4-3 | NA | NA | TGCGCCAGCAGCCAAGATCGGGGGTCCTACAATGAGCAGTTCTTC | CASSQDRGSYNEQFF
TRBJ2-7 | TRBV7-9 | NA | NA | TGTGCCAGCAGCTTAGCAGTTTTGGGAACCTACGAGCAGTACTTC | CASSLAVLGTYEQYF
TRBJ2-3 | TRBV5-1 | NA | NA | TGCGCCAGCACCCCGGGGTCTAGCACAGATACGCAGTATTTT | CASTPGSSTDTQYF
TRBJ2-2 | TRBV7-9 | NA | few | TGTGCCAGCAGCTTTTACGGTTCCACCGGGGAGCTGTTTTTT | CASSFYGSTGELFF
TRBJ2-1 | TRBV4-3 | NA | NA | TGCGCCAGCAGCCTCTCCTGGGGGGCCGGGAACAATGAGCAGTTCTTC | CASSLSWGAGNNEQFF
TRBJ2-1 | TRBV7-3 | NA | NA | TGTGCCAGCAGCTTCGCGGGGACAAGCAATGAGCAGTTCTTC | CASSFAGTSNEQFF
TRBJ2-1 | TRBV6-5 | TRBD2 | once | TGTGCCAGCAGCGCTACTAGCGGGAATCTCAATGAGCAGTTCTTC | CASSATSGNLNEQFF
TRBJ1-5 | TRBV19 | TRBD1 | NA | TGTGCCAGTAGCTGGGACAGGGTGAGCAATCAGCCCCAGCATTTT | CASSWDRVSNQPQHF
TRBJ1-5 | TRBV25-1 | TRBD1 | once | TGTGCCAGCAGTGTGAGCACGACAGGGCCTTTGGGCAATCAGCCCCAGCATTTT | CASSVSTTGPLGNQPQHF
TRBJ2-7 | TRBV5-6 | NA | NA | TGTGCCAGCAGCTTGCGGGTGTCCTACGAGCAGTACTTC | CASSLRVSYEQYF
TRBJ2-3 | TRBV29-1 | TRBD2 | NA | TGCAGCGTCGTTCCGGGACTAGCGACGGATACGCAGTATTTT | CSVVPGLATDTQYF
TRBJ2-7 | TRBV6-6 | NA | NA | TGTGCCAGCAGTTACGGTGTCGACCCTTCCTACGAGCAGTACTTC | CASSYGVDPSYEQYF
TRBJ2-7 | TRBV6-1 | NA | NA | TGTGCCAGTTCGAGGGGCCCCTACGAGCAGTACTTC | CASSRGPYEQYF
TRBJ1-2 | TRBV4-3 | NA | NA | TGCGCCAGCAGCCAATCACAAGAGTATGGCTACACCTTC | CASSQSQEYGYTF
TRBJ2-7 | TRBV6-1 | TRBD2 | NA | TGTGCCAGCGATACTAGCGCGGCCTACGAGCAGTACTTC | CASDTSAAYEQYF
TRBJ2-2 | TRBV5-6 | TRBD2 | NA | TGTGCCAGCAGCTACGGACTAGCGGAAAACACCGGGGAGCTGTTTTTT | CASSYGLAENTGELFF